The 26 T cell receptor beta chains below were found in one sample sequenced in a study of cytomegalovirus exposure and HLA in healthy donors. The study ran its PCR with 60 Vbeta and 13 Jbeta primers. Using immunoSEQ multiplex PCR, the repertoire was profiled, and TCRdb retains in-frame clones only, with some absent. This table has roughly 92,000 clones, 81% appearing once. The sample taken for sequencing was PBMCs. The receptors here all came from a woman in her 70s in good health and CMV-seropositive.

This clone appeared a single time. J is TRBJ1-1 and V is TRBV18, with 8 bases aligning to TRBD1. Germline V gene lookup returns CDR1 KGHSH and CDR2 LQKENI. Trimming removed 2 bases from V and 4 bases from J; junction bases left unmatched: 3. The CDR3 extends over 14 amino acids. This CDR3 is CASSPITGGTEAFF. DNA for the CDR3: TGTGCCAGCTCACCAATCACAGGGGGCACTGAAGCTTTCTTT.

This chain uses TRBV19 with TRBJ2-5; D might be TRBD1 (5 bases). The CDR3 extends over 12 amino acids. Germline V gene data show CDR1 as LNHDA and CDR2 as SQIVND (reference sequence). V gave up 2 bases and J gave up 4 bases, with 5 bases separating them. This CDR3 is CASSIQGETQYF. In nucleotides, the CDR3 is TGTGCCAGTAGTATACAGGGAGAGACCCAGTACTTC.

The chain has TRBV15 and TRBJ1-1; weak D call: TRBD1 (5 bases). V lost 0 bases and J lost 8, with 10 bases in between. Germline CDR1 LNHNV, CDR2 YYDKDF (reference sequence). The CDR3 is 13 amino acids. The CDR3 spells CATSRDATEEAFF. CDR3 DNA sequence: TGTGCCACCAGCAGAGATGCGACAGAGGAAGCTTTCTTT.

This clone was seen a handful of times. V is TRBV7-2 and J is TRBJ1-1; D might be TRBD1 (6 bases). The germline V gene encodes CDR1 SGHTA and CDR2 FQGNSA. V dropped 2 bases and J dropped 1 base, with 11 bases sitting between them. This CDR3 has 15 residues. DNA of the CDR3: TGTGCCAGCAGCTTATATGGGGGCGGGAACACTGAAGCTTTCTTT. Translation: CASSLYGGGNTEAFF.

The chain has TRBV2 and TRBJ2-5; the D is unclear. Germline V CDR1 and CDR2: SNHLY, FYNNEI. The CDR3 runs 14 residues. Trimming cost V 3 bases and J 1 base, with 9 bases left between them. This chain's CDR3 is CASSEGHTQETQYF. The CDR3 DNA reads TGTGCCAGCAGTGAGGGCCACACCCAAGAGACCCAGTACTTC.

This sequence joins TRBV28 and TRBJ1-1, with a weak D call TRBD1 (5 bases). The CDR3 contains 13 residues. Trimming pared 5 bases from V and 5 bases from J, leaving 12 bases between. Germline V gene data show CDR1 as MDHEN and CDR2 as SYDVKM. The CDR3 region is CASSPRGRTEAFF. The CDR3 coding sequence is TGTGCCAGCAGTCCCCGGGGGAGGACTGAAGCTTTCTTT. Variable domain in full (rest from reference TRBV28 and TRBJ1-1): DVKVTQSSRYLVKRTGEKVFLECVQDMDHENMFWYRQDPGLGLRLIYFSYDVKMKEKGDIPEGYSVSREKKERFSLILESASTNQTSMYLCASSPRGRTEAFFGQGTRLTVV.

The chain links TRBV5-1 to TRBJ2-2, with D possibly TRBD1 on 6 matching bases. CDR1 and CDR2 (germline): SGHRS, YFSETQ. V shed 2 bases and J shed 7 bases, with 18 bases lying between them. This CDR3 is built from 16 residues. In DNA, the CDR3 is TGCGCCAGCAGCTTTACCAACCAGGGGTCTGGCGGGGAGCTGTTTTTT. Its translation: CASSFTNQGSGGELFF.

The gene calls are TRBV18 and TRBJ2-3; 8 bases line up with TRBD2. Germline V CDR1 and CDR2: KGHSH, LQKENI. J gave up 2 bases and V 8 bases, and 6 bases lay outside the gene matches. CDR3 length: 14 amino acids. The CDR3 bases are TGTGCCAGCGCCGGGGGGGGCGTCACAGATACGCAGTATTTT. Translation gives CASAGGGVTDTQYF.

The chain employs TRBV7-2 and TRBJ2-3; TRBD2 matches 9 bases. The germline gives CDR1 SGHTA, CDR2 FQGNSA. This CDR3 has 16 residues. V shed 5 bases, J shed 4 bases, and the junction held 10 bases outside the gene matches. The CDR3: CASSLFSGSPPDTQYF. The DNA for the CDR3 is TGTGCCAGCAGCCTATTTAGCGGGAGCCCCCCAGATACGCAGTATTTT.

To note about this clone: The germline gene is not matched at one end of the junction; a read error may be the cause. The CDR3 DNA is TGTTCCAGCAGCTTTGGCGGCGAGGAGGCCCAGCATTTT. This sequence encodes CSSSFGGEEAQHF. The chain joins TRBV7-9 to TRBJ1-5; unclear D gene. Per germline, CDR1 SEHNR and CDR2 FQNEAQ (reference sequence). This CDR3 spans 13 amino acids. Using reference TRBV7-9 and TRBJ1-5 for the parts outside the CDR3, the full variable domain is DTGVSQNPRHKITKRGQNVTFRCDPISEHNRLYWYRQTLGQGPEFLTYFQNEAQLEKSRLLSDRFSAERPKGSFSTLEIQRTEQGDSAMYLCSSSFGGEEAQHFGDGTRLSIL.

The rearrangement links TRBV2 to TRBJ1-5; no firm D call. The CDR3 is 14 residues long. The V and J ends lost 1 base and 0 bases respectively, with 4 bases between them. The germline gives CDR1 SNHLY, CDR2 FYNNEI. The CDR3 sequence: CASSEGSSNQPQHF. CDR3 nucleotides: TGTGCCAGCAGTGAAGGCAGTAGCAATCAGCCCCAGCATTTT.

This clone came up once. V gene TRBV11-3 combines with J gene TRBJ2-7; 8 bases match TRBD2. This CDR3 has 16 amino acids. V dropped 5 bases and J dropped 5; count of bases not matched to a gene: 14. Germline CDR1 SGHNT, CDR2 YENEEA. The CDR3, as DNA: TGTGCCAGCAGCCCCGGGGGGTCTAGCGGGTGGAACGAGCAGTACTTC. It encodes CASSPGGSSGWNEQYF.

The genes are TRBV19 and TRBJ2-2; 8 bases are a match to TRBD1. This CDR3 has 14 residues. Trimming cost V 7 bases and J 4 bases; bases outside gene matches: 5. CDR1 is LNHDA, CDR2 SQIVND, per germline (reference sequence). The CDR3 here is CASTVQGGTGELFF. CDR3 bases: TGTGCCAGTACGGTACAGGGGGGCACCGGGGAGCTGTTTTTT.

Concerning this clone itself: Other DNA sequences from this sample encode an identical CDR3 as well. The chain employs TRBV11-2 and TRBJ2-7, with TRBD1 matching over 11 bases. Germline V CDR1 and CDR2: SGHAT, FQNNGV. CDR3 size: 14 residues. V was pared by 3 bases and J by 2 bases, with 0 bases of the junction left unmatched. CDR3 region: CASSLGQGAYEQYF. CDR3 DNA: TGTGCCAGCAGCTTGGGACAGGGGGCCTACGAGCAGTACTTC.

The V gene is TRBV2, the J gene TRBJ1-5; D possibly corresponds to TRBD1 (5 bases). Germline-derived CDR1 and CDR2 are SNHLY and FYNNEI. With 4 bases removed from V and 0 bases from J, the gap between germline ends came to 13 bases. The CDR3 extends over 16 amino acids. The CDR3, as DNA: TGTGCCAGCAGTGTAGGGAACAGGATTAGCAATCAGCCCCAGCATTTT. Translating it yields CASSVGNRISNQPQHF.

This chain joins TRBV19 and TRBJ2-7; 7 nucleotides line up with TRBD1. Germline V gene lookup returns CDR1 LNHDA and CDR2 SQIVND (reference sequence). The CDR3 sequence is 14 residues long. With 5 bases clipped from V and 0 bases from J, the junction kept 4 bases outside the gene matches. The CDR3: CASSPRDSSYEQYF. DNA for the CDR3: TGTGCCAGTAGTCCCCGGGACAGCTCCTACGAGCAGTACTTC. Using reference TRBV19 and TRBJ2-7 for the parts outside the CDR3, the full variable domain is DGGITQSPKYLFRKEGQNVTLSCEQNLNHDAMYWYRQDPGQGLRLIYYSQIVNDFQKGDIAEGYSVSREKKESFPLTVTSAQKNPTAFYLCASSPRDSSYEQYFGPGTRLTVT.

This chain uses TRBV5-6 with TRBJ2-2; 11 bases are a match to TRBD2. Unmatched junction bases numbered 2, after V lost 4 bases and J lost 6 bases. CDR1 SGHDT and CDR2 YYEEEE come from the germline V gene. This CDR3 contains 14 residues. The CDR3 reads CASSPLAGAGELFF. Written as DNA, the CDR3 is TGTGCCAGCAGCCCACTAGCGGGAGCCGGGGAGCTGTTTTTT.

The V gene is TRBV28, the J gene TRBJ2-5; no definite D call. CDR1 MDHEN and CDR2 SYDVKM come from the germline V gene. Trimming cost V 5 bases and J 5 bases, with 24 bases left between them. The CDR3 is made up of 17 amino acids. The CDR3, as DNA: TGTGCCAGCAGTCCGCCCCCAGGTCGACAATCCTTCGAGACCCAGTACTTC. Protein: CASSPPPGRQSFETQYF.

The chain recombines TRBV7-8 with TRBJ1-2; D is ambiguous. Trimming took 6 bases from V and 5 from J, leaving 19 bases between them. This CDR3 contains 15 residues. Germline V gene sequence: CDR1 SGHVS, CDR2 FQNEAQ. DNA for the CDR3: TGTGCCAGCAGGTCGGACGGTCCCGGGATTTATGGCTACACCTTC. Protein sequence: CASRSDGPGIYGYTF. Drawing the rest from reference TRBV7-8 and TRBJ1-2, the complete variable domain is GAGVSQSPRYKVAKRGQDVALRCDPISGHVSLFWYQQALGQGPEFLTYFQNEAQLDKSGLPSDRFFAERPEGSVSTLKIQRTQQEDSAVYLCASRSDGPGIYGYTFGSGTRLTVV.

The chain recombines TRBV19 with TRBJ2-7, with TRBD2 as a possible D gene (6 bases). CDR3 length equals 13 residues. CDR1 and CDR2 from the germline V gene are LNHDA and SQIVND (reference sequence). Trimming stripped 5 bases from V and 9 bases from J, with 17 bases between. CDR3 bases: TGTGCCAGTAGTCCGGGGAGGACCTCTGGGCAGTACTTC. Translation gives CASSPGRTSGQYF.

V usage is TRBV28 and J usage is TRBJ2-3, with no clear D. Trimming cost V 3 bases and J 6 bases, with 4 bases left between them. This CDR3 has 11 residues. Germline loops: CDR1 MDHEN, CDR2 SYDVKM. CDR3: CASSFQDTQYF. The CDR3, as DNA: TGTGCCAGCAGTTTCCAGGATACGCAGTATTTT. The complete variable domain, with remaining parts taken from reference TRBV28 and TRBJ2-3, reads DVKVTQSSRYLVKRTGEKVFLECVQDMDHENMFWYRQDPGLGLRLIYFSYDVKMKEKGDIPEGYSVSREKKERFSLILESASTNQTSMYLCASSFQDTQYFGPGTRLTVL.

The rearrangement links TRBV7-9 to TRBJ2-1; D is perhaps TRBD2 (7 bases). Between the trimmed V and J ends, which lost 1 base and 1 base, there was a span of 14 bases. CDR1 is SEHNR, CDR2 FQNEAQ, per germline (reference sequence). The CDR3 has 17 residues. CDR3 region: CASSLEWGGQSYNEQFF. The CDR3 DNA is TGTGCCAGCAGCTTAGAGTGGGGGGGGCAATCCTACAATGAGCAGTTCTTC.

The CDR3 DNA reads TGCGCCAGCAGCTTGGAAGGAGGCCGGTACCAAGAGACCCAGTACTTC. Protein product: CASSLEGGRYQETQYF. This chain links TRBV5-1 with TRBJ2-5; tentative D call: TRBD2 (5 bases). Germline V gene data show CDR1 as SGHRS and CDR2 as YFSETQ. V gave up 0 bases and J gave up 0 bases, with 12 bases separating them. This CDR3 has 16 residues.

The chain uses TRBV5-4 and TRBJ2-7; TRBD2 matches at 10 bases. V shed 0 bases and J 3 bases; nucleotides not matched to a gene: 6. From germline, CDR1 is SGHNT and CDR2 YYREEE (reference sequence). The CDR3 totals 16 residues. The CDR3 here is CASSLGTSGGIYEQYF. CDR3 DNA: TGTGCCAGCAGCTTGGGGACTAGCGGAGGGATCTACGAGCAGTACTTC. Based on the CDR3 plus reference TRBV5-4 and TRBJ2-7, the full variable domain is ETGVTQSPTHLIKTRGQQVTLRCSSQSGHNTVSWYQQALGQGPQFIFQYYREEENGRGNFPPRFSGLQFPNYSSELNVNALELDDSALYLCASSLGTSGGIYEQYFGPGTRLTVT.

The J gene is TRBJ2-5, the V gene TRBV30; 9 bases align to TRBD1. Germline V gene sequence: CDR1 GTSNPN, CDR2 SVGIG (reference sequence). V gave up 5 bases and J gave up 3 bases; unmatched junction bases: 4. The CDR3 is made up of 13 amino acids. This CDR3 reads CAWSTGGEETQYF. The CDR3, as DNA: TGTGCCTGGTCGACAGGGGGAGAAGAGACCCAGTACTTC.

The gene calls are TRBV5-1 and TRBJ2-1; weak D call: TRBD1 (6 bases). Germline values: CDR1 SGHRS, CDR2 YFSETQ. V lost 2 bases and J 0 bases, leaving 9 bases between the germline ends. CDR3 length: 15 amino acids. CDR3 sequence reads: CASSFGQISYNEQFF. The CDR3 nucleotides are TGCGCCAGCAGCTTCGGACAGATCTCCTACAATGAGCAGTTCTTC. Together with reference TRBV5-1 and TRBJ2-1, the CDR3 gives the full variable domain: KAGVTQTPRYLIKTRGQQVTLSCSPISGHRSVSWYQQTPGQGLQFLFEYFSETQRNKGNFPGRFSGRQFSNSRSEMNVSTLELGDSALYLCASSFGQISYNEQFFGPGTRLTVL.